Shown below are 28 T cell receptor beta chains from a single sample sequenced in a study of T cells expressing NK-cell markers. TCRdb reanalyzed the 5' RACE reads and collapses them to one entry per CDR3 protein, without DNA. Its table lists hundreds of thousands of distinct CDR3 sequences. The sequenced sample consisted of blood T cells: a sorted CD56 or NKG2C T cell subset, CD4+ or CD8+ T cells, or bulk PBMC T cells (not recorded which). Every receptor here comes from a woman between 18 and 70 years old in good health.

The chain has TRBV7-8 and TRBJ1-1; TCRdb calls TRBD1, which cannot be checked without DNA. CDR3 size: 17 residues. Germline V gene data show CDR1 as SGHVS and CDR2 as FQNEAQ. The CDR3 sequence: CASSLVTGGGKSTEAFF.

This sequence joins TRBV6-5 and TRBJ1-5. The CDR3 runs 13 residues. The germline gives CDR1 MNHEY, CDR2 SVGAGI. CDR3 region: CASSSQRRQPQHF.

The chain couples TRBV7-3 to TRBJ2-3; TCRdb reports TRBD2, a call that lacks DNA to check it against. Per the germline V gene, CDR1 is SGHTA and CDR2 is FQGTGA. The CDR3 has 16 amino acids. CDR3 residues: CASSSLSGGHGDTQYF.

The chain links TRBV11-3 to TRBJ2-2. Germline assignment: CDR1 SGHNT and CDR2 YENEEA. The CDR3 has 12 amino acids. The CDR3 reads CASRGKTGELFF. The whole variable domain, filled in from reference TRBV11-3 and TRBJ2-2, reads EAGVVQSPRYKIIEKKQPVAFWCNPISGHNTLYWYLQNLGQGPELLIRYENEEAVDDSQLPKDRFSAERLKGVDSTLKIQPAELGDSAVYLCASRGKTGELFFGEGSRLTVL.

V gene TRBV7-2 combines with J gene TRBJ2-1; TCRdb returns TRBD2, unconfirmable since there is no DNA. Germline lookup yields CDR1 SGHTA and CDR2 FQGNSA. The CDR3 length is 15 residues. The CDR3 here is CASSGGTSGGREQFF.

The gene calls are TRBV11-2 and TRBJ1-1. Looked up from germline, CDR1 is SGHAT and CDR2 is FQNNGV. This CDR3 is 13 amino acids long. The CDR3 protein is CASSSYRNTEAFF.

CDR3 residues: CASSWGLAGVAKTQYF. The chain uses TRBV5-6 and TRBJ2-5; there is no DNA to check the TCRdb D call of TRBD2. Germline V gene data show CDR1 as SGHDT and CDR2 as YYEEEE. This CDR3 has 16 amino acids. Together with reference TRBV5-6 and TRBJ2-5, the CDR3 gives the full variable domain: DAGVTQSPTHLIKTRGQQVTLRCSPKSGHDTVSWYQQALGQGPQFIFQYYEEEERQRGNFPDRFSGHQFPNYSSELNVNALLLGDSALYLCASSWGLAGVAKTQYFGPGTRLLVL.

This rearrangement joins TRBV7-9 to TRBJ2-1; TCRdb's assignment of TRBD2 cannot be checked, as there is no DNA. The V gene's germline CDR1 is SEHNR and CDR2 FQNEAQ (reference sequence). The CDR3 spans 15 residues. CDR3: CASSQSGGAYNEQFF.

This rearrangement joins TRBV20-1 to TRBJ2-4; TCRdb gives TRBD2 as the D gene, but with no DNA this cannot be confirmed. The CDR3 consists of 14 residues. In germline, CDR1 is DFQATT, CDR2 SNEGSKA (reference sequence). The CDR3 reads CSASSGASKNIQYF.

This chain connects TRBV7-2 to TRBJ2-7; TCRdb proposes TRBD1, but this gene call is untestable without DNA. Germline loops: CDR1 SGHTA, CDR2 FQGNSA. The CDR3 sequence is 14 residues long. The CDR3 is CASSLGGQTYEQYF.

The gene calls are TRBV6-5 and TRBJ2-1; TCRdb lists TRBD2, though no DNA is available to test this call. Germline V lookup: CDR1 MNHEY, CDR2 SVGAGI. The CDR3 is made up of 15 amino acids. The CDR3 is CASSYSGREMGEQFF.

The V gene is TRBV12-3 or TRBV12-4, the J gene TRBJ1-1. The CDR3 has 15 residues. The CDR3 region is CASSPRRARNTEAFF.

This chain uses TRBV5-1 with TRBJ2-1; lacking DNA, the TRBD2 call made by TCRdb goes unchecked. In germline, CDR1 is SGHRS, CDR2 YFSETQ. This CDR3 has 16 amino acids. CDR3 in amino acids: CASSFGSSGRGNEQFF.

This rearrangement joins TRBV6-1 to TRBJ2-1; TCRdb designates TRBD1, a call that cannot be tested without DNA. Germline loops: CDR1 MNHNS, CDR2 SASEGT. The CDR3 has 15 amino acids. This CDR3 reads CASSPGTGGYNEQFF.

This sequence joins TRBV12-3 or TRBV12-4 and TRBJ2-4; lacking DNA, the TRBD1 call made by TCRdb goes unchecked. This CDR3 comprises 14 residues. The CDR3 here is CASSDWGGLNIQYF.

The rearrangement uses TRBV20-1 and TRBJ2-1; TCRdb's D call, TRBD2, is unchecked because there is no DNA. Per germline, CDR1 DFQATT and CDR2 SNEGSKA (reference sequence). CDR3 length: 14 residues. The CDR3 loop is CSQGGTSGMREQFF.

The gene calls are TRBV5-6 and TRBJ2-1; TCRdb proposes TRBD1, but this gene call is untestable without DNA. The germline CDR1 and CDR2 sequences are SGHDT and YYEEEE. CDR3 length: 15 amino acids. The CDR3 spells CASSFIGTGGNEQFF.

The rearrangement links TRBV7-2 to TRBJ1-6; the TCRdb D gene call, TRBD1, has no DNA to confirm it. There are 16 residues in the CDR3. Germline values: CDR1 SGHTA, CDR2 FQGNSA. This chain's CDR3 is CASSLSPTGYNSPLHF.

The V and J genes are TRBV10-2 and TRBJ2-5; TCRdb's D call of TRBD2 is untestable without DNA. CDR1 is WSHSY, CDR2 SAAADI, per germline. CDR3 size: 13 residues. The CDR3 here is CASGGTAQETQYF.

This chain connects TRBV30 to TRBJ1-2; TCRdb names TRBD1, which stays unverified in the absence of DNA. CDR3 length: 14 amino acids. Germline-derived CDR1 and CDR2 are GTSNPN and SVGIG (reference sequence). CDR3 in amino acids: CAWRGRHPNYGYTF.

The rearrangement links TRBV20-1 to TRBJ2-5; the D call from TCRdb, TRBD1, cannot be confirmed without DNA. Germline V lookup: CDR1 DFQATT, CDR2 SNEGSKA (reference sequence). The CDR3 is 16 residues long. The CDR3 loop reads CSARDRGRTLKETQYF.

CDR3 region: CSATQQGPNEKLFF. This chain uses TRBV20-1 with TRBJ1-4; without DNA, the TCRdb call of TRBD1 cannot be checked. Germline-derived CDR1 and CDR2 are DFQATT and SNEGSKA (reference sequence). This CDR3 is built from 14 residues.

The chain carries TRBV7-2 and TRBJ1-1; TCRdb's D gene call, TRBD1, goes unchecked for lack of DNA. CDR1 and CDR2 (germline): SGHTA, FQGNSA. There are 13 residues in the CDR3. The CDR3: CASSLEAGGEAFF.

The rearrangement links TRBV7-2 to TRBJ1-5; TCRdb proposes TRBD1, but this gene call is untestable without DNA. Germline CDR1 reads SGHTA; CDR2 reads FQGNSA. The CDR3 consists of 15 residues. The CDR3: CASSSRQGANQPQHF.

The chain combines TRBV12-3 or TRBV12-4 with TRBJ2-3; absent DNA, TCRdb's TRBD1 call cannot be checked. This CDR3 contains 13 residues. CDR3 residues: CASRRQGVDTQYF.

V and J are TRBV7-9 and TRBJ1-2; TCRdb reports TRBD1, a call that lacks DNA to check it against. The CDR3 consists of 13 residues. Germline CDR1 and CDR2: SEHNR and FQNEAQ (reference sequence). This CDR3 reads CASSAWTGDGYTF.

This CDR3 is CSASQEDYGYTF. V is TRBV20-1 and J is TRBJ1-2. Germline V gives CDR1 DFQATT, CDR2 SNEGSKA (reference sequence). The CDR3 totals 12 residues.

The J gene is TRBJ2-3, the V gene TRBV27. Germline V gene sequence: CDR1 MNHEY, CDR2 SMNVEV (reference sequence). The CDR3 consists of 14 residues. The CDR3 loop reads CASSLVHFLDTQYF.